This TCR beta chain appears in the sequencing data of a study of siplizumab effects on memory and regulatory T cells. Study results and limitations: Only a minor fraction of alloreactive clones mapped to unstimulated subsets. No assignable naive or memory phenotype existed for roughly 80-97% of proliferating CD4+ or CD8+ clones. Naive T cells appeared more varied than memory cells and looked like key alloresponse contributors.

In germline, CDR1 is SGHTA, CDR2 FQGNSA. This CDR3 has 14 residues. Trimming took 5 bases from V and 3 from J, leaving 11 bases between them. Each sample contributed 85,000 to 100,000 TCR templates to the assay. The data were produced by immunoSEQ multiplex PCR, yet TCRdb's version contains in-frame clones alone and is incomplete. The sample lists 110,000 or so clones, just over 90% occurring once. Points on this clone: Antigen unknown.

The clonotype originates from a human donor in good health. The sample consisted of CD4+ T cells sorted from blood. This chain uses TRBV7-2 with TRBJ1-5; D gene ambiguous. CDR3 residues: CASSHGGNNQPQHF. DNA for the CDR3: TGTGCCAGCAGCCATGGAGGGAACAATCAGCCCCAGCATTTT.